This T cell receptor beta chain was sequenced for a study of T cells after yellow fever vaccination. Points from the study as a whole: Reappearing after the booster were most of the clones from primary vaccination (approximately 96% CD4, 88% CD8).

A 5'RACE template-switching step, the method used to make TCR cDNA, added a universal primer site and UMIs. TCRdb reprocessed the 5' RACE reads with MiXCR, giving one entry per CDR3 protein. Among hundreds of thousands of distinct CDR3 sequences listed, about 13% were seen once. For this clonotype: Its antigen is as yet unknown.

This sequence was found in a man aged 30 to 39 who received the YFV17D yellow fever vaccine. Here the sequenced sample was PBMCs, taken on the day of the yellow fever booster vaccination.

CDR3 DNA: TGTGCCAGCAGCGCCTCGACCACACAAGATACGCAGTATTTT. This translates into CASSASTTQDTQYF. J is TRBJ2-3 and V is TRBV7-9; no definite D call. CDR3 size: 14 residues. Germline-derived CDR1 and CDR2 are SEHNR and FQNEAQ (reference sequence). Trimming removed 5 bases from V and 5 bases from J, with 14 bases in between. Full variable domain (rest looked up from reference TRBV7-9 and TRBJ2-3): DTGVSQNPRHKITKRGQNVTFRCDPISEHNRLYWYRQTLGQGPEFLTYFQNEAQLEKSRLLSDRFSAERPKGSFSTLEIQRTEQGDSAMYLCASSASTTQDTQYFGPGTRLTVL.